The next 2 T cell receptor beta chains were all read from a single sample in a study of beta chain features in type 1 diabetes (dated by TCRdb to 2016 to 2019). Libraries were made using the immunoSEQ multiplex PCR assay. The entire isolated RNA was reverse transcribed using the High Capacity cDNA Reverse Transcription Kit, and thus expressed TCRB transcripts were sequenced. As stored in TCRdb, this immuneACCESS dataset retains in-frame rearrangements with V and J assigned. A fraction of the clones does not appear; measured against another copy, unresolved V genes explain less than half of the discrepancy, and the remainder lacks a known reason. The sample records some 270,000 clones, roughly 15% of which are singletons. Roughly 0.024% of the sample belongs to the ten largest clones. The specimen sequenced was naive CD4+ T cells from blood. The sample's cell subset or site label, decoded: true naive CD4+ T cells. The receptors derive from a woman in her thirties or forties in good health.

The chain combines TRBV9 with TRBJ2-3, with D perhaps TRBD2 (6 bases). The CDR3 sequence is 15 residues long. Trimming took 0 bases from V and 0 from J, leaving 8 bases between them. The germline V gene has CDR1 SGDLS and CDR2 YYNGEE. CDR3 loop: CASSVGAGSTDTQYF. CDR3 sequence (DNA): TGTGCCAGCAGCGTAGGGGCGGGGAGCACAGATACGCAGTATTTT. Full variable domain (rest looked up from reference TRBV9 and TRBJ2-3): DSGVTQTPKHLITATGQRVTLRCSPRSGDLSVYWYQQSLDQGLQFLIQYYNGEERAKGNILERFSAQQFPDLHSELNLSSLELGDSALYFCASSVGAGSTDTQYFGPGTRLTVL.

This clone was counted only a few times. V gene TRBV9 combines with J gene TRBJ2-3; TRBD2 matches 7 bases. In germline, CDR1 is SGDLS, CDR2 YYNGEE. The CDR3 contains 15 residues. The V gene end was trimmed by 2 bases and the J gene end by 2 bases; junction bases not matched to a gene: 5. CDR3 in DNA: TGTGCCAGCAGCGTCAGACTAGCCCCCACAGATACGCAGTATTTT. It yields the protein CASSVRLAPTDTQYF.